This TCR beta chain is from a study of cytomegalovirus exposure and HLA in healthy donors. This CDR3 has 14 residues. V shed 6 bases, J shed 0 bases, and the junction held 4 bases outside the gene matches. Germline lookup yields CDR1 MNHNS and CDR2 SASEGT. The PCR used 60 Vbeta and 13 Jbeta primers. Clones were sequenced by immunoSEQ multiplex PCR, and TCRdb holds only the in-frame ones, with some missing. Among around 190,000 clones listed, over 60% were seen once. Note on this clone: Its target is unknown.

Study outcomes and limitations: Associated with cytomegalovirus, according to the listing, were around 160 TCR beta chains. Productive status was seen about 87% or about 30% of the time for most TCR beta V segments in an earlier analysis.

This receptor was taken from a woman aged 40 to 50 in good health and CMV-seronegative. The rearrangement links TRBV6-1 to TRBJ1-2; 7 bases agree with TRBD1. The source material was PBMCs. DNA for the CDR3: TGTGCCAGCAGGGGGACAGTGGCTAACTATGGCTACACCTTC. It codes for CASRGTVANYGYTF.